This paragraph reports one TCR beta chain. Using unique molecular identifiers, the investigators prepared the TCRbeta library. TCRdb reanalysed the PCR reads using MiXCR and keeps one entry per CDR3 protein. The table has about 500,000 distinct CDR3 sequences, roughly 33% seen once; the top ten hold around 2.4%. The sample comes from a study of T-cell reconstitution after alpha-beta-depleted transplantation in children. The CDR3 totals 14 residues. V was trimmed by 0 bases and J by 1 base, leaving 7 bases between them. Germline assignment: CDR1 GTSNPN and CDR2 SVGIG (reference sequence). This clonotype was obtained from a human donor who donated a stem cell graft to a child with aplastic anemia. The rearrangement joins TRBV30 to TRBJ1-3; D uncertain. Material: PBMCs from the stem cell graft donor, obtained from the stem cell graft. The CDR3 coding sequence is TGTGCCTGGAGTGTAGTAGGTTCTGGAAACACCATATATTTT. The encoded protein is CAWSVVGSGNTIYF. The full variable domain, with the rest looked up from reference TRBV30 and TRBJ1-3, is SQTIHQWPATLVQPVGSPLSLECTVEGTSNPNLYWYRQAAGRGLQLLFYSVGIGQISSEVPQNLSASRPQDRQFILSSKKLLLSDSGFYLCAWSVVGSGNTIYFGEGSWLTVV.